This T cell receptor (beta chain) is from a study of beta chain features in type 1 diabetes. A note on this clone: Antigen: not known.

The investigators reverse transcribed all of the isolated RNA, so they sequenced expressed TCRB transcripts. Naive, central memory and regulatory T cell samples came to a mean of around 3.5 million reads. This table comes from immunoSEQ multiplex PCR, and its TCRdb copy is limited to in-frame clones, with some not included. Found here are some 120,000 clones, 17% of them singletons; the top ten hold around 2.7%. Heparinised blood was drawn once per donor, averaging roughly 120 mL. This CDR3 contains 15 residues. The ends lost 2 bases at V and 5 bases at J; junction bases unmatched: 6. In germline, CDR1 is SNHLY, CDR2 FYNNEI. The study, taken as a whole, reports: TCRB repertoires of naive, central memory and Treg cells appeared more similar among patients than among healthy donors. Moderate yet significant TCRB CDR3 shortening was seen in Type 1 diabetes patients in all four CD4+ subsets. Researchers caution that PCR might favor shorter templates, equally among patients and controls.

The rearrangement uses TRBV2 and TRBJ2-5; 9 bases agree with TRBD1. This TCR was sampled from a man between 18 and 29 years old with type 1 diabetes. Sequencing was performed on central memory CD4+ T cells from blood. CDR3 protein: CASSEQTGGRETQYF. CDR3 nucleotides: TGTGCCAGCAGTGAACAAACAGGGGGCAGGGAGACCCAGTACTTC.